These T cell receptor beta chains were read from a single sample in a study of tumour-infiltrating T cells in Burkitt lymphoma. Assay: immunoSEQ multiplex PCR; the TCRdb copy retains only in-frame clones and omits some. The sample includes around 50,000 clones, around 32% seen only once; the top ten take over 2.5%. Sequencing used tumor tissue. Receptors were obtained from a human donor with Burkitt lymphoma. The CDR3 runs from the conserved cysteine through the conserved F or W. The order of the fields is V gene, clone size, J gene, D gene, CDR3 DNA, CDR3 protein. D genes are given only for firm matches. Not all rows give a size; the values are once, few, many and, for expanded clones, a class.

>TRBV11-1|-|TRBJ1-1|-
TGTGCCAGCAGTAAGGGACCCGCGTCGGGGGCGGCTTTCTTT
CASSKGPASGAAFF
>TRBV6-1|-|TRBJ2-1|TRBD2
TGTGCCAGCAGAGCTAGCGGGGGATACAATGAGCAGTTCTTC
CASRASGGYNEQFF
>TRBV6-5|-|TRBJ2-1|-
TGTGCCAGCAGCCAGCCGGGGGTGCATGAGCAGTTCTTC
CASSQPGVHEQFF
>TRBV27|-|TRBJ2-2|-
TGTGCCAGCAGTTTTTCCTCGGCTCAGGCCAACACCGGGGAGCTGTTTTTT
CASSFSSAQANTGELFF
>TRBV2|few|TRBJ1-1|-
TGTGCCAGCAGTACCGATCCTTTGGGGACTGAAGCTTTCTTT
CASSTDPLGTEAFF
>TRBV5-5|-|TRBJ2-3|TRBD2
TGTGCCAGCAACGTAGTAGCGGGGGGGGCAGATACGCAGTATTTT
CASNVVAGGADTQYF
>TRBV5-4|-|TRBJ2-5|TRBD1
TGTGCCAGCAGCTCCGACAGGGGAGAGACCCAGTACTTC
CASSSDRGETQYF
>TRBV19|-|TRBJ1-4|-
TGTGCCAGTAGTAAGACCGGGACCAGAAGTGAAAAACTGTTTTTT
CASSKTGTRSEKLFF
>TRBV6-1|-|TRBJ1-6|-
TGTGCCAGCAGTGTTGGGGGTTCCTATAATTCACCCCTCCACTTT
CASSVGGSYNSPLHF
>TRBV5-6|-|TRBJ2-1|-
TGTGCCAGCATGCTGAGGGACTTGGCGCTCTTC
CASMLRDLALF
>TRBV7-8|-|TRBJ1-1|-
TGTGCCAGCAGCCCACAGACTGAAGCTTTCTTT
CASSPQTEAFF
>TRBV9|few|TRBJ2-4|TRBD1
TGTGCCAGCAGCGTAGCGGACAGGGGTGACATTCAGTACTTC
CASSVADRGDIQYF
>TRBV6-5|-|TRBJ1-1|-
TGTGCCAGCAGTTATTTAGGCAACACTGAAGCTTTCTTT
CASSYLGNTEAFF
>TRBV9|-|TRBJ2-7|-
TGTGCCAGCAGCGGAAACAGGGTTGGTGAGCAGTACTTC
CASSGNRVGEQYF
>TRBV5-1|few|TRBJ2-7|-
TGCGCCAGCAGTCCAGGAGGGACGGATTACGAGCAGTACTTC
CASSPGGTDYEQYF
>TRBV18|few|TRBJ1-4|-
TGTGCCAGCCGCGGAGAAATGGCTAATGAAAAACTGTTTTTT
CASRGEMANEKLFF
>TRBV6-4|-|TRBJ1-4|-
TGTGCCAGCAGTGACGAGGACTCCCTTAATGAAAAACTGTTTTTT
CASSDEDSLNEKLFF
>TRBV29-1|few|TRBJ2-7|-
TGCAGCGCTCTGGGGGACTCCGGAGAGCAGTACTTC
CSALGDSGEQYF
>TRBV5-1|few|TRBJ1-1|-
TGCGCCAGCAGCTTGGTGCTCACCACTGAAGCTTTCTTT
CASSLVLTTEAFF
>TRBV2|-|TRBJ1-2|-
TGTGCCAGCAGTGAAGATGGCTACTATGGCTACACCTTC
CASSEDGYYGYTF
>TRBV10-3|-|TRBJ2-2|-
TGTGCCATCAGGAGGGTCGGGGAGCTGTTTTTT
CAIRRVGELFF
>TRBV6-5|few|TRBJ1-2|TRBD1
TGTGCCAGCAGTTACAACCGGGACAGGGTTGACTATGGCTACACCTTC
CASSYNRDRVDYGYTF
>TRBV30|-|TRBJ2-5|TRBD2
TGTGCCTGGGCCAGACTAGCGGGGCCCGTCCAAGAGACCCAGTACTTC
CAWARLAGPVQETQYF
>TRBV7-2|few|TRBJ1-2|-
TGTGCCAGCACCGGGCAGGGAGGTTATGGCTACACCTTC
CASTGQGGYGYTF
>TRBV6-5|few|TRBJ2-7|-
TGTGCCACCCGCGGGGCAAACTCCTACGAGCAGTACTTC
CATRGANSYEQYF
>TRBV29-1|few|TRBJ2-2|TRBD2
TGCAGCGGGAAGGGTAGCGGGGCGAACACCGGGGAGCTGTTTTTT
CSGKGSGANTGELFF
>TRBV28|-|TRBJ1-1|-
TGTGCCAGCAGTCCGACAACGCGAAACACTGAAGCTTTCTTT
CASSPTTRNTEAFF
>TRBV5-1|few|TRBJ1-3|-
TGCGCCAGCAGCGTCATGGGGGACCACGGAAACACCATATATTTT
CASSVMGDHGNTIYF
>TRBV9|-|TRBJ2-3|-
TGTGCCAGCAGCGTAGTTGGAGGGGCCGATACGCAGTATTTT
CASSVVGGADTQYF
>TRBV7-8|once|TRBJ1-5|-
TGTGCCAGCAGCCCGCTCGGCTGGAGCAATCAGCCCCAGCATTTT
CASSPLGWSNQPQHF
>TRBV19|-|TRBJ2-5|TRBD2
TGTGCCAGTAGTATCGGCGGGGGGGAGACCCAGTACTTC
CASSIGGGETQYF
>TRBV6-6|-|TRBJ2-1|-
TGTGCCAGCAGTTCGAGCAATGAGCAGTTCTTC
CASSSSNEQFF
>TRBV4-1|few|TRBJ2-3|-
TGCGCCAGCAGCTTGGGCACTAAATTCAACGGGGGTACGCAGTATTTT
CASSLGTKFNGGTQYF
>TRBV7-2|once|TRBJ1-2|TRBD1
TGTGCCAGCAGCCCCGGGGCCGGTGGCAGGGGGGTAGGCTACACCTTC
CASSPGAGGRGVGYTF
>TRBV6-5|many|TRBJ1-5|-
TGTGCCAGCAGCCCACTCTCCAATCAGCCCCAGCATTTT
CASSPLSNQPQHF
>TRBV7-2|-|TRBJ1-2|-
TGTGCCAGCAGCTCTCACGGGGGGGCGAATGGCTACACCTTC
CASSSHGGANGYTF
>TRBV7-2|few|TRBJ2-1|TRBD2
TGTGCCAGCAGCCCGGATCCGGGGGGCAATGAGCAGTTCTTC
CASSPDPGGNEQFF
>TRBV18|few|TRBJ1-2|-
TGTGCCAGCTCGCCGGACAAAAGCGGCTTTGGCTACACCTTC
CASSPDKSGFGYTF
>TRBV7-9|once|TRBJ2-5|TRBD1
TGTGCCAGCAGCTTATATGGGACAGGATTAGAGACCCAGTACTTC
CASSLYGTGLETQYF
>TRBV19|-|TRBJ2-1|-
TGTGCCAGTAGTATGTTTAATGAGCAGTTCTTC
CASSMFNEQFF
>TRBV5-4|-|TRBJ2-7|-
TGTGCCAGCACCTCCCTCTCTGGAGCCGCGGACGGAGATTACGAGCAGTACTTC
CASTSLSGAADGDYEQYF
>TRBV7-6|-|TRBJ1-3|TRBD1
TGTGCCAGCAGCCTACAGGGGGCGGTAGGAAACACCATATATTTT
CASSLQGAVGNTIYF
>TRBV4-2|few|TRBJ2-3|TRBD2
TGTGCCAGCAGCCAAGATCCCCTCACTAGCGGGGGGCGGGGGACGCAGTATTTT
CASSQDPLTSGGRGTQYF
>TRBV11-2|-|TRBJ1-2|-
TGTGCCAGCAGCTCCGGGACAAACTATGGCTACACCTTC
CASSSGTNYGYTF
>TRBV19|few|TRBJ1-1|-
TGTGCCAGTAGTATAGTCCGGAACGGTGAAGCTTTCTTT
CASSIVRNGEAFF
>TRBV5-1|few|TRBJ1-1|-
TGCGCCAGCAGCTTGGAGGGCCGGGGGCGGAACACTGAAGCTTTCTTT
CASSLEGRGRNTEAFF
>TRBV9|few|TRBJ2-5|-
TGTGCCAGCAGCAGCCCTGGGACCCAGTACTTC
CASSSPGTQYF
>TRBV7-8|-|TRBJ1-1|-
TGTGCCAGCAGCGGGGAGTCGGGGGCTAGCACTGAAGCTTTCTTT
CASSGESGASTEAFF
>TRBV29-1|-|TRBJ1-1|-
TGCAGCGGCCTCAGTACAGGGAGTGAAGCTTTCTTT
CSGLSTGSEAFF